Listed below are T cell receptor beta chains from one sample, sequenced in a study of siplizumab effects on memory and regulatory T cells. TCRdb's copy holds only in-frame clones and misses some; the assay was immunoSEQ multiplex PCR. The table lists 80,000 to 95,000 clones, around 95% of them singletons. The source material was CD8+ T cells sorted from blood. The source of these receptors is a human donor in good health. CDR3s include the opening cysteine and the closing phenylalanine or tryptophan. A D gene is named only where the DNA matches it firmly. Clone size is shown for a subset of rows, as once, few, many or a class of expanded clone.

D gene,V gene,clone size,J gene,CDR3 protein,CDR3 DNA
TRBD2,TRBV4-1,.,TRBJ2-1,CASSPKGAGDYNEQFF,TGCGCCAGCAGCCCCAAAGGAGCGGGGGATTACAATGAGCAGTTCTTC
.,TRBV10-3,.,TRBJ1-1,CAISDRSTGFAYEAFF,TGTGCCATCAGTGACCGAAGTACAGGGTTCGCTTATGAAGCTTTCTTT
.,TRBV7-9,.,TRBJ2-7,CASSRVQGPYEQYF,TGTGCCAGCAGCCGTGTACAGGGTCCCTACGAGCAGTACTTC
TRBD1,TRBV18,.,TRBJ1-5,CASSPAQPGQNQPQHF,TGTGCCAGCTCACCGGCGCAACCGGGACAGAATCAGCCCCAGCATTTT
TRBD2,TRBV27,.,TRBJ2-5,CASSSLAGGTETQYF,TGTGCCAGCAGTTCCCTAGCGGGAGGGACCGAGACCCAGTACTTC
.,TRBV7-6,.,TRBJ2-7,CASSPREAFSYEQYF,TGTGCCAGCAGCCCCCGAGAGGCGTTCTCCTACGAGCAGTACTTC
TRBD1,TRBV19,.,TRBJ1-2,CASSMGTGDFDGYTF,TGTGCCAGTAGTATGGGGACAGGAGATTTCGATGGCTACACCTTC
.,TRBV29-1,few,TRBJ1-1,CSVEWAGDTEAFF,TGCAGCGTTGAATGGGCGGGAGACACTGAAGCTTTCTTT
TRBD2,TRBV4-1,.,TRBJ2-7,CASSQATSGPPYEQYF,TGCGCCAGCAGCCAAGCCACTAGCGGGCCCCCCTACGAGCAGTACTTC
.,TRBV7-8,.,TRBJ1-2,CASSVSGPNYGYTF,TGTGCCAGCAGCGTGTCCGGACCAAACTATGGCTACACCTTC
TRBD2,TRBV4-1,once,TRBJ2-3,CASSQVVAGGATDTQYF,TGCGCCAGCAGCCAAGTCGTGGCGGGAGGTGCCACAGATACGCAGTATTTT
.,TRBV9,.,TRBJ1-4,CASSVGGTNEKLFF,TGTGCCAGCAGCGTCGGTGGCACTAATGAAAAACTGTTTTTT
.,TRBV19,.,TRBJ2-3,CASSIPGSEYF,TGTGCCAGTAGTATCCCAGGGTCGGAGTATTTT
.,TRBV5-1,large,TRBJ1-1,CASSLGTEGEAFF,TGCGCCAGCAGCTTGGGTACAGAAGGTGAAGCTTTCTTT
.,TRBV5-6,.,TRBJ2-5,CASSTRETQYF,TGTGCCAGCAGCACACGTGAGACCCAGTACTTC
.,TRBV6-5,.,TRBJ2-1,CASSSNPSDYNEQFF,TGTGCCAGCAGTTCAAACCCGAGCGATTACAATGAGCAGTTCTTC
.,TRBV7-9,.,TRBJ2-5,CASSLWGYQETQYF,TGTGCCAGCAGCTTATGGGGGTACCAAGAGACCCAGTACTTC
.,TRBV2,.,TRBJ2-2,CASSLETGLNTGELFF,TGTGCCAGCAGTTTGGAGACAGGTTTGAACACCGGGGAGCTGTTTTTT
.,TRBV9,few,TRBJ2-2,CASSELNTGELFF,TGTGCCAGCAGCGAACTCAACACCGGGGAGCTGTTTTTT
TRBD1,TRBV5-1,.,TRBJ2-7,CASSFGQGSYEQYF,TGCGCCAGCAGCTTCGGACAGGGGTCCTACGAGCAGTACTTC
.,TRBV11-2,.,TRBJ2-3,CASSQGQGTQYF,TGTGCCAGCAGCCAAGGCCAGGGGACGCAGTATTTT
.,TRBV11-2,few,TRBJ1-2,CASTSGLYGYTF,TGTGCCAGCACCTCCGGTTTGTATGGCTACACCTTC
.,TRBV9,once,TRBJ2-1,CASSVRVVEQFF,TGTGCCAGCAGCGTACGAGTCGTTGAGCAGTTCTTC
TRBD1,TRBV28,.,TRBJ1-5,CASSSLPRTGAQPQHF,TGTGCCAGCAGTTCGCTACCGCGGACAGGAGCACAGCCCCAGCATTTT
TRBD1,TRBV11-1,.,TRBJ1-1,CASRPRGGTANTEAFF,TGTGCCAGCCGCCCCAGGGGGGGGACAGCGAACACTGAAGCTTTCTTT
.,TRBV7-8,.,TRBJ1-5,CASSPYGGGDQPQHF,TGTGCCAGCAGCCCCTACGGAGGGGGGGATCAGCCCCAGCATTTT
TRBD2,TRBV11-1,.,TRBJ2-7,CASSRTGTIYEQYF,TGTGCCAGCAGCCGAACCGGGACTATATACGAGCAGTACTTC
.,TRBV9,once,TRBJ2-1,CATGTQVSNEQFF,TGTGCCACGGGAACACAGGTATCCAATGAGCAGTTCTTC